This TCR beta chain appears in the sequencing data of a study of identical twins (dated by TCRdb to 2016 to 2018). About the full investigation: To test whether fetal clonotypes persist, the study used deep sequencing on TCR alpha and beta repertoires from monozygotic twins, unrelated adults of various ages, and cord blood. To rule out contamination, replicate twin experiments were performed at different times with different library preparation protocols. General conclusions and limits of the study: A weaker excess of twin sharing was found in beta out-of-frame sequences because the signal-to-noise ratio was lowered by fewer shared sequences. Out-of-frame TCR alpha sharing in monozygotic twins was systematically underestimated by recombination models, whereas sharing between unrelated individuals was in agreement with the recombination models. Fewer insertions were carried by abundant cord blood beta clonotypes; a weaker similar trend was observed in young adult naive repertoires, while no such trend was observed in memory repertoires. Compared with coincidental sharing between unrelated individuals, out-of-frame TCR alpha sequences shared between twins had an excess of sequences with low generation probability. Because the same donors could not be followed over many years, conclusions were based on cross-sectional statistical analysis. Zero-insertion analyses could be partly confounded by invariant T cells such as MAIT and iNKT, though diverse VJ usage argued against such confounding for most clonotypes.

The library was obtained by 5' RACE. TCRdb shows the sequencer as Illumina HiSeq 2000. Template switching added a universal primer binding site, and the final cDNA carried a unique molecular identifier that allowed TCR cDNA molecules to be counted accurately. First-strand cDNA for TCR alpha and beta chains was synthesized from specific primers in the conserved constant-segment region. To control for contamination, every cDNA library was double barcoded, receiving both a SMART-Mk sample barcode and Illumina barcodes. TruSeq adapter sequences, together with Illumina sample barcodes, were added in two successive PCR steps. Sequencing of the TCR alpha and beta cDNA libraries was done on the Illumina HiSeq platform using custom primers. Regarding the original processing steps: MiGEC was used to process raw reads and extract unique molecular identifiers, and MiXCR was used to find CDR3 positions. For each individual, recombination models were inferred using an EM algorithm with the repgenHMM and IGoR tools. Shared clonotypes were analyzed with the tcR package in R, and sharing was normalized by the product of cloneset sizes. To study raw recombination without the effects of thymic and clonal selection, out-of-frame nonproductive sequences were analyzed. TCRdb took the public reads, trimmed them with fastp at Q25, ran MiXCR for clone calling and kept in-frame beta chains. Each record represents a unique CDR3 protein, reported with the most common genes and DNA among its rows. The V and J calls follow TCRdb's processing rather than the paper's. A total of about 920,000 distinct CDR3 sequences appear in this sample, more than 9% of them only once. Of the sample, 1.5% to 2% falls within the top ten clones.

Every donor in the study was a healthy Caucasian. The twin cohort consisted of three pairs of female monozygotic twins, all aged roughly 18 to 29 years. Peripheral blood mononuclear cells were the source from which RNA for the TCR libraries was isolated. This clonotype occurred a few times. Its cognate antigen has yet to be identified. Within one base of it there is no much larger clone, and no base qualities were kept. V is reduced by 0 bases and J by 3 bases, leaving a spacing of 17 bases between them. Its CDR3 holds 17 amino acids, cysteine through phenylalanine. Of the read, only the CDR3 DNA is kept; its 51 bases are in frame from base 1. The CDR1 and CDR2 encoded by the germline V gene are MDHEN and SYDVKM. The same sample was also used in a study of yellow fever vaccine responses in identical twins. That second report states: According to the authors, in identical twins the way T cells responded to vaccination appeared partly convergent and partly personalized. In identical twins, the study followed T cell clones that responded to the vaccine with precision.

The rearranged chain carries TRBV28 and TRBJ1-1, with a tentative D gene TRBD1 over 6 matching bases. Sample: PBMCs. This receptor was taken from a woman between 18 and 30 years old in good health. The CDR3 amino acid sequence is: CASSLWGGAGVDTEAFF. The nucleotide sequence is TGTGCCAGCAGTTTATGGGGAGGAGCAGGGGTGGACACTGAAGCTTTCTTT.